This TCR beta chain was retrieved from a study of T cell responses to AZD1222 COVID-19 vaccine (dated by TCRdb to the early 2020s). For the study in its entirety: AZD1222 recipients given second doses at about 4 weeks or at about 12 weeks were pooled, since spike-specific TCR depth and breadth were not found to differ between the two schedules. A total of approximately 230 trial participants underwent TCR sequencing, of whom roughly 210 received two doses of AZD1222 and 26 received two doses of the MenACWY control vaccine. Enrollment into the trials was organized by age into subgroups of 18-55, 56-69 and 70-plus years, and those subgroups contained approximately 150, 30 and 60 TCR-sequenced participants, respectively.

The time point label on this specimen signifies: baseline before first vaccination. Samples from vaccinated people were obtained from the UK trials COV001 and COV002, which included a single-blind randomized controlled phase 2/3 trial of AZD1222 (ChAdOx1 nCoV-19) in healthy adults. For TCRbeta chain sequencing, PBMC samples from trial participants were taken at day 0 and at day 28 after the second dose. Overall study results and their limits: CD4 TCRs associated with the vaccine covered the entire spike protein, and the dominant responses were in regions 160-218 and 743-854. In the small 56-69-year group, the increase in depth fell short of significance, most likely because of low power. Conclusions about previously exposed vaccinees are limited because only five to seven AZD1222 recipients were SARS-CoV-2 seropositive at baseline. A significant rise in spike-specific TCR breadth and depth was observed after two AZD1222 doses relative to day 0 and relative to MenACWY recipients. Epitopes outside the regions mutated in the B.1.351 and B.1.1.7 variants were reportedly recognized by nearly half of the unique spike-specific TCRs. Participants were mostly white British, with more females than males. The authors suggested clonal diversity may have been underestimated. No day 14 peak-response samples were available, so repertoires were characterized only after the peak T cell response.

Of note for this clone: No cognate antigen has been identified for it. Per-nucleotide qualities are absent, and no much larger clonotype sits a single base away.

From the cysteine through the phenylalanine, the CDR3 covers 15 amino acids. Only the CDR3 part of the read is kept: 45 bases, read in frame from the first base. CDR1 and CDR2 are read off the germline V gene (reference sequence) as SGHAT and FQDESV. Ends trimmed: V by 4 bases, J by 1 base; bases unmatched to a gene: 2. The CDR3 regions of human TCRbeta chains were analyzed by immunosequencing. Per the authors' processing: Repertoire TCRs were matched against a reference library of SARS-CoV-2-specific TCRs generated with the MIRA antigen-specificity platform. Breadth was defined as the fraction of unique TCRs that were SARS-CoV-2-associated, and depth was defined as the fraction of total T cells that were SARS-CoV-2-associated. Using the MIRA data, each spike-specific TCR was mapped to the spike region that the TCR reacts to and placed in a CD4 or CD8 class. Log10-transformed breadth and depth values were compared by one-way ANOVA with Sidak's multiple comparisons tests. TCRdb holds this immuneACCESS table with in-frame rearrangements only. Some clones are missing; in checked studies, unresolved V genes explain under half, and the rest has no known cause. V and J calls and clone size come straight from that table; D and trimming were deduced from the DNA. The sample table lists approximately 120,000 clones, approximately 91% of them with a count of one. About 15% of the sample is held by the ten biggest clonotypes.

Sample: peripheral blood, taken on day 0 of AZD1222 vaccination. This receptor was identified in an adult in good health. The sequence is built from TRBV11-1 and TRBJ2-3, with 10 bases aligning to TRBD2. The CDR3 sequence is CASSSGTSGTDTQYF. The DNA sequence reads TGTGCCAGCAGCTCCGGGACTAGCGGCACAGATACGCAGTATTTT.